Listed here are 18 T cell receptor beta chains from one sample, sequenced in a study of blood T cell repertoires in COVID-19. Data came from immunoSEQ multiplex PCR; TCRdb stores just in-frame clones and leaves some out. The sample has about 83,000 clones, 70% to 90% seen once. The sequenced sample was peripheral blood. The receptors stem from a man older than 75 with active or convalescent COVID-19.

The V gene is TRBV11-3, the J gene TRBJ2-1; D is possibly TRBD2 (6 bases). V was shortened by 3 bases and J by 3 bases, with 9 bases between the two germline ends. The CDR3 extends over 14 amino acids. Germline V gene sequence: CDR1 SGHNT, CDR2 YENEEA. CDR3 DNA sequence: TGTGCCAGCAGCTTGACCGGGGGCTACAATGAGCAGTTCTTC. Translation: CASSLTGGYNEQFF. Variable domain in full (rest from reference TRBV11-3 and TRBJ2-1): EAGVVQSPRYKIIEKKQPVAFWCNPISGHNTLYWYLQNLGQGPELLIRYENEEAVDDSQLPKDRFSAERLKGVDSTLKIQPAELGDSAVYLCASSLTGGYNEQFFGPGTRLTVL.

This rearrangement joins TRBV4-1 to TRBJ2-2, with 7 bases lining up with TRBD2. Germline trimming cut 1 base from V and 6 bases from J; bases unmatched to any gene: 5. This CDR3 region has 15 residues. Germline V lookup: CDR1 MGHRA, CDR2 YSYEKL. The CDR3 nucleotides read TGCGCCAGCAGCCAAGTAAGCGGGGTCCCCGGGGAGCTGTTTTTT. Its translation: CASSQVSGVPGELFF.

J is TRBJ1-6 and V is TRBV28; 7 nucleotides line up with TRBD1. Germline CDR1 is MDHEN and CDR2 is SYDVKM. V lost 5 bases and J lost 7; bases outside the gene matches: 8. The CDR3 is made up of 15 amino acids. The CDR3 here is CASSRRGQINSPLHF. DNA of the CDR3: TGTGCCAGCAGTCGTAGGGGACAGATCAATTCACCCCTCCACTTT.

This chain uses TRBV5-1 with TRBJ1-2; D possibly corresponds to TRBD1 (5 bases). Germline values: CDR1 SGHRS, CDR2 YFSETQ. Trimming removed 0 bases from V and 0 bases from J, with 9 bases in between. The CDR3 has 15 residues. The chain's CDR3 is CASSLDGGSNYGYTF. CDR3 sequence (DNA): TGCGCCAGCAGCTTGGACGGGGGATCTAACTATGGCTACACCTTC.

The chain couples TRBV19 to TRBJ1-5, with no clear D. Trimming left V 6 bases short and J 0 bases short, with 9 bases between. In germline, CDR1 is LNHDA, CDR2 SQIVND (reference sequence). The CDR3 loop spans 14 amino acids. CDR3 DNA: TGTGCCAGTAGCATCGGGGATAGCAATCAGCCCCAGCATTTT. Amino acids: CASSIGDSNQPQHF.

For the CDR3, the DNA is TGTGCCAGCAGATCACTAGCGGGGGGACGCACAGATACGCAGTATTTT. Its protein is CASRSLAGGRTDTQYF. This chain connects TRBV5-5 to TRBJ2-3, with 12 nucleotides matching TRBD2. The V and J ends lost 5 bases and 1 base, in that order; junction bases with no gene match: 5. The CDR3 consists of 16 residues. CDR1 and CDR2 (germline): SGHKS, YYEKEE (reference sequence).

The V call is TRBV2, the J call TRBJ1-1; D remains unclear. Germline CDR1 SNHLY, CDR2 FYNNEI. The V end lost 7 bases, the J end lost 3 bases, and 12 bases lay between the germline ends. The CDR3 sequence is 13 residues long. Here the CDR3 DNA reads TGTGCCAGCATCCGAACCCGGGACACTGAAGCTTTCTTT. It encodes CASIRTRDTEAFF.

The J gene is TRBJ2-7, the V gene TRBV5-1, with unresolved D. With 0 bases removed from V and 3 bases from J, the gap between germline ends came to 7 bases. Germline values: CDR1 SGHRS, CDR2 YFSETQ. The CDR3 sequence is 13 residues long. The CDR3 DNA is TGCGCCAGCAGCTTGGGCGGAAACTACGAGCAGTACGTC. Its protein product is CASSLGGNYEQYV.

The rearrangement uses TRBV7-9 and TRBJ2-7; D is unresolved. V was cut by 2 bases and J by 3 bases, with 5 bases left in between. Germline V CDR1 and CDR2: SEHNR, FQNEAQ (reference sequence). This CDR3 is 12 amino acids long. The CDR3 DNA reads TGTGCCAGCAGCTTAACGGGCTACGAGCAGTACGTC. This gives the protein CASSLTGYEQYV.

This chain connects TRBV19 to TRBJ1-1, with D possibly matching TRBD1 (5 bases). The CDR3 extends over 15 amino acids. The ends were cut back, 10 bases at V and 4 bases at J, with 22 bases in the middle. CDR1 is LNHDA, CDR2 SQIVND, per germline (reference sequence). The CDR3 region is CATTMRPGLGTEAFF. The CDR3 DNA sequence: TGTGCCACCACTATGCGGCCAGGGTTGGGCACTGAAGCTTTCTTT.

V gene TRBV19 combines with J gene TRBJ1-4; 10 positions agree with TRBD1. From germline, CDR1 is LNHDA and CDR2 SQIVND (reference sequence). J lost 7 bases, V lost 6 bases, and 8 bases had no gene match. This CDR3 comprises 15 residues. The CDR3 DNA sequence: TGTGCCAGTAGGCGACAGGGGGCCGGAATTGAAAAACTGTTTTTT. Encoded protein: CASRRQGAGIEKLFF.

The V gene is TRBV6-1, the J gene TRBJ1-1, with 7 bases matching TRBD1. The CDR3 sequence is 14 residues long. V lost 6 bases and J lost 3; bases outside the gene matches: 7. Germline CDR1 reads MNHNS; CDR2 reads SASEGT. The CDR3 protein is CASSLTGKYTEAFF. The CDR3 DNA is TGTGCCAGCAGCCTGACAGGGAAGTACACTGAAGCTTTCTTT.

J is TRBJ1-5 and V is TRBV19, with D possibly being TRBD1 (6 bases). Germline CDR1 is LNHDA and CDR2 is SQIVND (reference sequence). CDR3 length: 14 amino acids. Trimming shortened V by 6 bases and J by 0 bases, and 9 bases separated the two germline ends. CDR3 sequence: CASRGQPSNQPQHF. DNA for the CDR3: TGTGCCAGTAGGGGACAACCTAGCAATCAGCCCCAGCATTTT.

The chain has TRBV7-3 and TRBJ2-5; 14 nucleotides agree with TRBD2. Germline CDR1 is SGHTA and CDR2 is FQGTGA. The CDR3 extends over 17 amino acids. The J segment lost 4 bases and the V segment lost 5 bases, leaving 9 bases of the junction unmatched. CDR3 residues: CASSTGTSGSRGETQYF. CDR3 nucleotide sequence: TGTGCCAGCAGCACCGGGACTAGCGGGAGCCGGGGAGAGACCCAGTACTTC.

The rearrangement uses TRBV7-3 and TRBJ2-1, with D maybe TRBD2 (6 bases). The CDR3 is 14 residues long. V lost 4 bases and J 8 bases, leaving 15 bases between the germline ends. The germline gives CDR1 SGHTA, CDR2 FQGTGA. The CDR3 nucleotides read TGTGCCAGCAGCTCCTCCGGGGGTATCGATGAGCAGTTCTTC. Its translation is CASSSSGGIDEQFF.

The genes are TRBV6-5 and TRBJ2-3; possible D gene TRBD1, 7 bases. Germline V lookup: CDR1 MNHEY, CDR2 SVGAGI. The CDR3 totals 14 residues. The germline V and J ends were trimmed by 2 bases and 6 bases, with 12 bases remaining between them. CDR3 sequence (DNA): TGTGCCAGCAGTTACCAGGGGGGCGTGGATACGCAGTATTTT. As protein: CASSYQGGVDTQYF.

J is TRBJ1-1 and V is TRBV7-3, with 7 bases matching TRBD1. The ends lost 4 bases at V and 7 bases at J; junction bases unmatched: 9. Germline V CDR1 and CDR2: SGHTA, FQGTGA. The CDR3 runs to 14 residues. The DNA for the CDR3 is TGTGCCAGCAGCTCCTCATACCGGGACAGTGAAGCTTTCTTT. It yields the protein CASSSSYRDSEAFF. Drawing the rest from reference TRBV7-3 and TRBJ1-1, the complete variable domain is GAGVSQTPSNKVTEKGKYVELRCDPISGHTALYWYRQSLGQGPEFLIYFQGTGAADDSGLPNDRFFAVRPEGSVSTLKIQRTERGDSAVYLCASSSSYRDSEAFFGQGTRLTVV.

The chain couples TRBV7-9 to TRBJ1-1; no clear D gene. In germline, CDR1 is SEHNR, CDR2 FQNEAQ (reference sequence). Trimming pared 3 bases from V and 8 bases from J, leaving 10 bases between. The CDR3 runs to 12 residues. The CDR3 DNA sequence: TGTGCCAGCAGCTTCGGGAGCCAAGAAGCTTTCTTT. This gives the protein CASSFGSQEAFF.